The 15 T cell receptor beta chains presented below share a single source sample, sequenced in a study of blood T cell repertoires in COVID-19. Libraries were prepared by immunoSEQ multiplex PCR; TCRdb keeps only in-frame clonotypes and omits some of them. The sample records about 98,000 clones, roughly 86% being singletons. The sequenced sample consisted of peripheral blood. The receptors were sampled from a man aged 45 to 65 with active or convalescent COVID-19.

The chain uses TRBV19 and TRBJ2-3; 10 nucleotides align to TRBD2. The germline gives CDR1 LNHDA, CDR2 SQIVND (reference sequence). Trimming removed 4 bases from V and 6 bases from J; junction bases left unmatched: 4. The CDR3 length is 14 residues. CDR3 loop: CASSNSGGSDTQYF. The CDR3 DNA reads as TGTGCCAGTAGTAATAGCGGGGGGTCCGATACGCAGTATTTT. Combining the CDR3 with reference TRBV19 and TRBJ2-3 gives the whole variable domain DGGITQSPKYLFRKEGQNVTLSCEQNLNHDAMYWYRQDPGQGLRLIYYSQIVNDFQKGDIAEGYSVSREKKESFPLTVTSAQKNPTAFYLCASSNSGGSDTQYFGPGTRLTVL.

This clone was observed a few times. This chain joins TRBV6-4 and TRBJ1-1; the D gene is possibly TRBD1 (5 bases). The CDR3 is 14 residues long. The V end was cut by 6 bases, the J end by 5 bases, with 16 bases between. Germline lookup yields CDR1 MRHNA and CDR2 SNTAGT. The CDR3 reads CASSRLAGGTEAFF. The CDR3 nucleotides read TGTGCCAGCAGCCGCCTGGCGGGGGGGACTGAAGCTTTCTTT.

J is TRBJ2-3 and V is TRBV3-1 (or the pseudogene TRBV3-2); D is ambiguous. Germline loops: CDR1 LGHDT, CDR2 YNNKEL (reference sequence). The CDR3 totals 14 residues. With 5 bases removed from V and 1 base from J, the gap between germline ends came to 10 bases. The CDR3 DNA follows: TGTGCCAGCAGCGAAGGCACGGGCACAGATACGCAGTATTTT. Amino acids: CASSEGTGTDTQYF.

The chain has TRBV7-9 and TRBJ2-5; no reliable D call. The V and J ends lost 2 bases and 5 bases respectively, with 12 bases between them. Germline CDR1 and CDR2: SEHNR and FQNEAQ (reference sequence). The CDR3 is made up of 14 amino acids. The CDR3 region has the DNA TGTGCCAGCAGCTTATTTGAGTCGGTGGAGACCCAGTACTTC. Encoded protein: CASSLFESVETQYF.

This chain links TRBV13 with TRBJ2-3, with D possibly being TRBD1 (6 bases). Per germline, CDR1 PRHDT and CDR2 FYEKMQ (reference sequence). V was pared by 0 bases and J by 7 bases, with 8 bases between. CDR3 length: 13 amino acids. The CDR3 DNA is TGTGCCAGCAGCTTAGGCCGGGACAATACGCAGTATTTT. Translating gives CASSLGRDNTQYF.

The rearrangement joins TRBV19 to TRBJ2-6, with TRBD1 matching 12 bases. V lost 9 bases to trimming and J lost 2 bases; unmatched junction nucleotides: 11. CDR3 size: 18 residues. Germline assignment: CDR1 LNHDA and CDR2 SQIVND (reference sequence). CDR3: CASLLGGQGAPGANVLTF. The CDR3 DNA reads TGTGCCAGCCTCCTGGGGGGACAGGGGGCTCCTGGGGCCAACGTCCTGACTTTC.

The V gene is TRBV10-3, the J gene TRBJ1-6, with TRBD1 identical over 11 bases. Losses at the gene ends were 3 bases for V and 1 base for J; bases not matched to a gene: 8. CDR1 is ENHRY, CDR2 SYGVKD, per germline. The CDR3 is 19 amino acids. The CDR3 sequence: CAISEFGQGAESYNSPLHF. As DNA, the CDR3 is TGTGCCATCAGTGAATTCGGACAGGGGGCAGAATCCTATAATTCACCCCTCCACTTT.

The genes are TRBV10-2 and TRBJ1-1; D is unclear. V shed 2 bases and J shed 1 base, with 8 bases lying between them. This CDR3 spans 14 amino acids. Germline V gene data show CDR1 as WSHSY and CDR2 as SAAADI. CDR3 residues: CASSEAVWNTEAFF. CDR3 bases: TGCGCCAGCAGTGAGGCAGTCTGGAACACTGAAGCTTTCTTT.

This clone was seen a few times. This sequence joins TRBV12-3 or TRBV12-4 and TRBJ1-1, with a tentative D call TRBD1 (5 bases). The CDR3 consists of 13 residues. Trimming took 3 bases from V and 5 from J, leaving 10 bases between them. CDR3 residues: CASSFGGGTEAFF. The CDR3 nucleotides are TGTGCCAGCAGTTTTGGGGGAGGGACTGAAGCTTTCTTT.

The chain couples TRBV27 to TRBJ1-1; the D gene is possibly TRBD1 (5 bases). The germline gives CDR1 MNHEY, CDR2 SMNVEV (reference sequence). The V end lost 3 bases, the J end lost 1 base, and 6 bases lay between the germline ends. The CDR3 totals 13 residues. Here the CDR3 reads CASSFRANTEAFF. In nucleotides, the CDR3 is TGTGCCAGCAGTTTCAGGGCGAACACTGAAGCTTTCTTT.

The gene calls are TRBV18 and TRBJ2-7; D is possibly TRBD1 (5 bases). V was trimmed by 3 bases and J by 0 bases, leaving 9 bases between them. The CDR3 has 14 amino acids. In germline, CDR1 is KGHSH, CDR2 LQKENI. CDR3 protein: CASSPTRDSYEQYF. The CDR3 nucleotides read TGTGCCAGCTCACCGACCAGGGACTCCTACGAGCAGTACTTC.

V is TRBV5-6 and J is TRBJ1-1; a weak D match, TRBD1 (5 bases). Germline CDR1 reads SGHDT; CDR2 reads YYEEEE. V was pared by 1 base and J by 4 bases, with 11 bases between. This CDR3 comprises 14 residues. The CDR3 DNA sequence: TGTGCCAGCAGCTTGTGGGGGGTTTTCACTGAAGCTTTCTTT. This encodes CASSLWGVFTEAFF.

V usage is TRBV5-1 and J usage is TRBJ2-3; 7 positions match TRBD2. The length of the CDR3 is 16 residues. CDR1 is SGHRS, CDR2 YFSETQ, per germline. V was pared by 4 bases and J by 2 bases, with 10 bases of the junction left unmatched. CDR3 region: CASSPKSGTITDTQYF. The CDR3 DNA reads TGCGCCAGCAGCCCGAAATCCGGGACTATCACAGATACGCAGTATTTT. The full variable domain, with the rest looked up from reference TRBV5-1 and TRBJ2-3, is KAGVTQTPRYLIKTRGQQVTLSCSPISGHRSVSWYQQTPGQGLQFLFEYFSETQRNKGNFPGRFSGRQFSNSRSEMNVSTLELGDSALYLCASSPKSGTITDTQYFGPGTRLTVL.

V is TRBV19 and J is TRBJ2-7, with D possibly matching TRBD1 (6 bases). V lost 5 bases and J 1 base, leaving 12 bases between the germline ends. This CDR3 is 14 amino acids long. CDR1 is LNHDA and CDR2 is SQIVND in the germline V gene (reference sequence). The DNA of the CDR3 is TGTGCCAGTAGTCAACAGGGTAATTCCTACGAGCAGTACTTC. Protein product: CASSQQGNSYEQYF. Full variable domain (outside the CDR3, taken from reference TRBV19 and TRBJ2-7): DGGITQSPKYLFRKEGQNVTLSCEQNLNHDAMYWYRQDPGQGLRLIYYSQIVNDFQKGDIAEGYSVSREKKESFPLTVTSAQKNPTAFYLCASSQQGNSYEQYFGPGTRLTVT.

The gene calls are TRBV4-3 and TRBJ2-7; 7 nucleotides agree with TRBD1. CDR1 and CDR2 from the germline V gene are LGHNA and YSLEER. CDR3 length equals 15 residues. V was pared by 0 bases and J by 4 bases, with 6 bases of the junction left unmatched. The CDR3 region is CASSQDLTGEYEQYF. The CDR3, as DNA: TGCGCCAGCAGCCAAGATCTTACAGGGGAATACGAGCAGTACTTC.